This T cell receptor beta chain originates from a study of OX40 agonist ivuxolimab in advanced cancers. Measured with immunoSEQ multiplex PCR; TCRdb has only the in-frame clones, and not every one. The sample lists approximately 70,000 clones; roughly 81% were seen once. The sequences come from CD4+ or CD8+ T cells sorted from blood, collected in a trial of the OX40 agonist ivuxolimab. The TCR sequence derives from an adult with an advanced solid tumor such as melanoma, head and neck, liver or kidney cancer.

The CDR3 loop is CASKRLGNSGNTIYF. In DNA, the CDR3 is TGTGCCAGCAAGCGGTTGGGCAACTCTGGAAACACCATATATTTT. J is TRBJ1-3 and V is TRBV28; D remains ambiguous. V lost 7 bases, J lost 0 bases, and 13 bases lay in between. The CDR3 contains 15 residues. Per germline, CDR1 MDHEN and CDR2 SYDVKM. The whole variable domain, filled in from reference TRBV28 and TRBJ1-3, reads DVKVTQSSRYLVKRTGEKVFLECVQDMDHENMFWYRQDPGLGLRLIYFSYDVKMKEKGDIPEGYSVSREKKERFSLILESASTNQTSMYLCASKRLGNSGNTIYFGEGSWLTVV.